These T cell receptor beta chains were read from a single sample in a study of CD8+CD57+ T cells in acquired aplastic anemia. TCRdb re-called the reads through MiXCR, storing one row per CDR3 protein. This table holds some 150,000 distinct CDR3 sequences, around 75% found once. Sequenced input: sorted CD4+, CD8+, or CD8+CD57+ T cells (not recorded which) from PBMCs. The origin of the receptors is a human donor with aplastic anemia. Both conserved end residues are part of each CDR3. The order of the fields is D gene, clone size, J gene, V gene, CDR3 protein, CDR3 DNA. D genes are given only for firm matches. Clone size is stated in some rows and not others, as once, few, many or a class when expanded.

D: TRBD2; size: -; J: TRBJ2-1; V: TRBV24-1; CDR3: CATSQGLAGGFEQFF; DNA: TGTGCCACCAGTCAAGGACTAGCGGGAGGATTTGAGCAGTTCTTC
D: -; size: -; J: TRBJ1-4; V: TRBV25-1; CDR3: CASSPWTDLGKLFF; DNA: TGTGCCAGCAGTCCGTGGACGGACTTGGGAAAACTGTTTTTT
D: -; size: few; J: TRBJ2-7; V: TRBV7-8; CDR3: CASSSRGVGGPYEQYF; DNA: TGTGCCAGCAGCTCCCGCGGGGTAGGCGGCCCCTACGAGCAGTACTTC
D: -; size: -; J: TRBJ1-2; V: TRBV7-3; CDR3: CASSLPGGGYTF; DNA: TGTGCCAGCAGCTTACCCGGGGGCGGCTACACCTTC
D: -; size: -; J: TRBJ1-1; V: TRBV7-9; CDR3: CASSDRQAGAFF; DNA: TGTGCCAGCAGCGATAGACAGGCTGGAGCTTTCTTT
D: -; size: many; J: TRBJ2-7; V: TRBV4-2; CDR3: CASSRVTGGGTYEQYF; DNA: TGTGCCAGCAGCCGGGTCACCGGGGGAGGTACCTACGAGCAGTACTTC
D: TRBD2; size: -; J: TRBJ2-7; V: TRBV7-3; CDR3: CASSPTGTSAYEQYF; DNA: TGTGCCAGCAGCCCAACCGGGACTAGCGCCTACGAGCAGTACTTC
D: TRBD1; size: -; J: TRBJ1-1; V: TRBV11-2; CDR3: CASSSGTGEAFF; DNA: TGTGCCAGCAGCTCAGGGACAGGAGAAGCTTTCTTT
D: TRBD2; size: -; J: TRBJ2-7; V: TRBV20-1; CDR3: CSVGTSGNYEQYF; DNA: TGCAGTGTTGGGACTAGCGGGAACTACGAGCAGTACTTC
D: -; size: -; J: TRBJ2-2; V: TRBV20-1; CDR3: CSASSRDTNTGELFF; DNA: TGCAGTGCTAGTTCCCGGGACACAAACACCGGGGAGCTGTTTTTT
D: -; size: -; J: TRBJ2-3; V: TRBV6-4; CDR3: CASSEGVDTQYF; DNA: TGTGCCAGCAGCGAGGGAGTGGATACGCAGTATTTT
D: TRBD1; size: -; J: TRBJ1-2; V: TRBV5-1; CDR3: CASSPTTGSAYGYIF; DNA: TGCGCCAGCAGCCCTACGACAGGGTCTGCGTATGGCTACATCTTC
D: -; size: few; J: TRBJ2-7; V: TRBV24-1; CDR3: CATSRHTRRGDEQYF; DNA: TGTGCCACCAGTCGCCACACGCGCAGGGGGGACGAGCAGTACTTC
D: -; size: -; J: TRBJ2-5; V: TRBV20-1; CDR3: CSALGSETQYF; DNA: TGCAGTGCCCTAGGGTCAGAGACCCAGTACTTC
D: TRBD1; size: -; J: TRBJ1-3; V: TRBV25-1; CDR3: CASSLPVAGGRNTIYF; DNA: TGTGCCAGCAGTTTACCGGTGGCAGGGGGAAGAAACACCATATATTTT
D: -; size: many; J: TRBJ2-7; V: TRBV12-5; CDR3: CASGLVRGWTYEQYF; DNA: TGTGCTAGTGGTTTGGTACGAGGTTGGACCTACGAGCAGTACTTC
D: TRBD1; size: once; J: TRBJ1-5; V: TRBV2; CDR3: CASSEDRGRNQPQHF; DNA: TGTGCCAGCAGTGAAGACAGGGGACGCAATCAGCCCCAGCATTTT
D: -; size: -; J: TRBJ1-1; V: TRBV24-1; CDR3: CATRDHMNTEAFF; DNA: TGTGCCACCAGAGACCACATGAACACTGAAGCTTTCTTT
D: TRBD2; size: -; J: TRBJ2-1; V: TRBV6-5; CDR3: CASSQLAGIYNEQFF; DNA: TGTGCCAGCAGTCAACTAGCGGGAATATACAATGAGCAGTTCTTC
D: -; size: -; J: TRBJ2-7; V: TRBV7-9; CDR3: CASSLVTTGTSPYEQYF; DNA: TGTGCCAGCAGCTTAGTCACTACCGGGACATCCCCCTACGAGCAGTACTTC
D: -; size: many; J: TRBJ2-7; V: TRBV13; CDR3: CASSFGTSAYEQYF; DNA: TGTGCCAGCAGCTTTGGGACTTCCGCCTACGAGCAGTACTTC
D: -; size: -; J: TRBJ1-1; V: TRBV24-1; CDR3: CATSDLQGSAFF; DNA: TGTGCCACCAGTGATTTGCAAGGGAGCGCTTTCTTT
D: -; size: -; J: TRBJ1-2; V: TRBV9; CDR3: CASSVGGEGGYTF; DNA: TGTGCCAGCAGCGTAGGGGGGGAGGGTGGCTACACCTTC
D: TRBD2; size: -; J: TRBJ2-1; V: TRBV7-6; CDR3: CASSARTSSRSYNEQFF; DNA: TGTGCCAGCAGCGCCCGGACTAGCTCACGCTCCTACAATGAGCAGTTCTTC
D: -; size: once; J: TRBJ1-4; V: TRBV5-5; CDR3: CASSRQFNEKLFF; DNA: TGTGCCAGCAGCCGACAGTTTAATGAAAAACTGTTTTTT
D: TRBD2; size: -; J: TRBJ2-3; V: TRBV9; CDR3: CASSQGLARTDTQYF; DNA: TGTGCCAGCAGCCAAGGACTAGCCAGGACAGATACGCAGTATTTT
D: TRBD1; size: -; J: TRBJ2-5; V: TRBV5-6; CDR3: CASSAPGQGFDQETQYF; DNA: TGTGCCAGCAGCGCCCCGGGACAGGGGTTTGACCAAGAGACCCAGTACTTC
D: TRBD2; size: -; J: TRBJ2-7; V: TRBV7-2; CDR3: CASSLTSGGSYEQYF; DNA: TGTGCCAGCAGCTTAACTAGCGGGGGCTCCTACGAGCAGTACTTC
D: -; size: -; J: TRBJ1-5; V: TRBV7-9; CDR3: CASSDVAFEKSQHF; DNA: TGTGCCAGCAGCGACGTAGCGTTCGAGAAGTCCCAGCATTTT
D: TRBD1; size: -; J: TRBJ2-3; V: TRBV7-2; CDR3: CASSLLPLGQRADTQYF; DNA: TGTGCCAGCAGCTTACTCCCCTTGGGACAGAGAGCAGATACGCAGTATTTT
D: -; size: -; J: TRBJ2-3; V: TRBV11-2; CDR3: CASSLVEAWSTDTQYF; DNA: TGTGCCAGCAGCTTAGTAGAGGCGTGGAGCACAGATACGCAGTATTTT
D: TRBD1; size: -; J: TRBJ2-7; V: TRBV7-8; CDR3: CASSLRDRGDLSYEQYF; DNA: TGTGCCAGCAGCCTAAGGGACAGGGGCGACCTCTCCTACGAGCAGTACTTC
D: TRBD1; size: -; J: TRBJ2-1; V: TRBV24-1; CDR3: CATSDLGDRNHPNEQFF; DNA: TGTGCCACCAGTGATTTGGGGGACAGGAATCACCCAAATGAGCAGTTCTTC
D: -; size: -; J: TRBJ2-7; V: TRBV10-1; CDR3: CASGQRRTYEQYF; DNA: TGCGCCAGCGGACAAAGACGTACCTACGAGCAGTACTTC
D: -; size: -; J: TRBJ2-5; V: TRBV9; CDR3: CASSVEGGLRLAETQYF; DNA: TGTGCCAGCAGCGTAGAGGGGGGGTTGAGGTTGGCGGAGACCCAGTACTTC
D: TRBD2; size: -; J: TRBJ2-1; V: TRBV2; CDR3: CASSETGGTYNEQFF; DNA: TGTGCCAGCAGTGAGACGGGGGGTACTTACAATGAGCAGTTCTTC
D: -; size: -; J: TRBJ2-7; V: TRBV29-1; CDR3: CSVVGRRYEQYF; DNA: TGCAGCGTTGTGGGGCGGAGGTACGAGCAGTACTTC
D: -; size: -; J: TRBJ2-7; V: TRBV2; CDR3: CASRNFGTLYEQYF; DNA: TGTGCCAGCAGAAATTTCGGGACCCTCTACGAGCAGTACTTC
D: -; size: -; J: TRBJ1-5; V: TRBV7-9; CDR3: CASSPPGGHQPQHF; DNA: TGTGCCAGCAGCCCTCCGGGAGGGCATCAGCCCCAGCATTTT
D: -; size: -; J: TRBJ1-1; V: TRBV20-1; CDR3: CNAPREGETEAFF; DNA: TGCAATGCACCGAGGGAGGGGGAAACTGAAGCTTTCTTT
D: -; size: once; J: TRBJ1-5; V: TRBV24-1; CDR3: CATSGGPGLPYSNQPQHF; DNA: TGTGCCACCAGTGGGGGGCCCGGCCTCCCATATAGCAATCAGCCCCAGCATTTT
D: -; size: few; J: TRBJ1-1; V: TRBV11-1; CDR3: CASSLALTGGTEAFF; DNA: TGTGCCAGCAGCTTAGCCCTGACCGGCGGGACTGAAGCTTTCTTT
D: -; size: few; J: TRBJ2-7; V: TRBV20-1; CDR3: CSASGRGPYEQYF; DNA: TGCAGTGCTAGTGGCAGGGGCCCCTACGAGCAGTACTTC
D: TRBD1; size: -; J: TRBJ2-1; V: TRBV6-4; CDR3: CASSDSTGGDEQFF; DNA: TGTGCCAGCAGTGACTCGACAGGGGGGGATGAGCAGTTCTTC
D: -; size: -; J: TRBJ2-3; V: TRBV20-1; CDR3: CSAEHRRAADTQYF; DNA: TGCAGTGCTGAACACAGGAGGGCAGCCGATACGCAGTATTTT
D: -; size: -; J: TRBJ1-2; V: TRBV5-1; CDR3: CASRWWGEDGYTF; DNA: TGCGCCAGCAGATGGTGGGGGGAGGATGGCTACACCTTC
D: -; size: -; J: TRBJ2-7; V: TRBV10-1; CDR3: CASSFQGREQYF; DNA: TGCGCCAGCAGTTTCCAGGGGCGCGAGCAGTACTTC
D: -; size: -; J: TRBJ2-2; V: TRBV9; CDR3: CASSPQTVTGELFF; DNA: TGTGCCAGCAGCCCCCAGACAGTCACCGGGGAGCTGTTTTTT
D: TRBD1; size: -; J: TRBJ2-5; V: TRBV7-2; CDR3: CASSLWSGGSETQYF; DNA: TGTGCCAGCAGCTTATGGTCAGGGGGCTCAGAGACCCAGTACTTC
D: -; size: -; J: TRBJ1-1; V: TRBV4-2; CDR3: CASSQDGRLNTEAFF; DNA: TGTGCCAGCAGCCAAGACGGCCGATTGAACACTGAAGCTTTCTTT
D: TRBD2; size: -; J: TRBJ2-1; V: TRBV7-8; CDR3: CASSPKPGLAGDEQFF; DNA: TGTGCCAGCAGCCCCAAGCCGGGACTAGCGGGAGATGAGCAGTTCTTC
D: -; size: -; J: TRBJ2-1; V: TRBV11-2; CDR3: CASSLSSSVNNEQFF; DNA: TGTGCCAGCAGCTTATCTAGTTCCGTAAACAATGAGCAGTTCTTC